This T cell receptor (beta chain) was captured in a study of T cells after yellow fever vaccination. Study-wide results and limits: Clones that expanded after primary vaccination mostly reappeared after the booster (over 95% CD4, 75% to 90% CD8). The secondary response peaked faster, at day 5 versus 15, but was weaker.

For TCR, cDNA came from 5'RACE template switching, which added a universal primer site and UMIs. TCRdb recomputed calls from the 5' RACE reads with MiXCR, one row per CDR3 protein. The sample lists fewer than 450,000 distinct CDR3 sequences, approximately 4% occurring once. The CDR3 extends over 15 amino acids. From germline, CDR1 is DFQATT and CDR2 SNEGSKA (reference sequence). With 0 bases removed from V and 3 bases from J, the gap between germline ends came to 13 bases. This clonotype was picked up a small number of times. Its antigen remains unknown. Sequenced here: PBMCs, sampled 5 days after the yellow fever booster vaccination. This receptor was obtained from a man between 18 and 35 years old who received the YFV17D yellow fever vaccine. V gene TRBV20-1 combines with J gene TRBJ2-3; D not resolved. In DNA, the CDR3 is TGCAGTGCTAGAGATCCCGCCGCGGATACAGATACGCAGTATTTT. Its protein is CSARDPAADTDTQYF.